This TCR beta chain was identified during a study of vaccination and CD4 T cells after COVID-19. J was trimmed by 0 bases and V by 4 bases; bases with no gene match: 14. This CDR3 has 19 amino acids. The germline gives CDR1 SGHVS, CDR2 FNYEAQ. Treatment in this sample: approximately nine-day PBMC culture with coronavirus spike peptide pools or control peptides (ViraFEST assay). Sequencing of the DNA from cultured CD4+ T cells was carried out with the Oncomine TCR Beta short-read assay. From the PCR reads, TCRdb called clonotypes with MiXCR, one entry per CDR3 protein. Of about 13,000 distinct CDR3 sequences in the sample, 35% to 50% were seen once. This clonotype showed up just a few times. The target antigen is unknown.

The rearrangement joins TRBV7-6 to TRBJ2-2; 7 bases align to TRBD1. The sequence was obtained from a human donor who had recovered from COVID-19. Sequencing was carried out using CD4+ T cells from blood, cultured in vitro. The CDR3 here is CASSSAFRTGPANTGELFF. Here the CDR3 DNA reads TGTGCCAGCAGCTCAGCTTTCCGGACAGGACCCGCGAACACCGGGGAGCTGTTTTTT.